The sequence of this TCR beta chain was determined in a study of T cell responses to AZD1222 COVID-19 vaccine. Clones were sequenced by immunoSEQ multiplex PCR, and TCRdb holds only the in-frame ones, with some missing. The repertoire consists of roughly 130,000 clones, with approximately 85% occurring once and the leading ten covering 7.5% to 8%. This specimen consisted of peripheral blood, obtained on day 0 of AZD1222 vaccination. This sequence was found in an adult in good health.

CDR3 bases: TGCGCCAGCAGCGGGGGACAGGTCCTTAATGAAAAACTGTTTTTT. As protein: CASSGGQVLNEKLFF. This chain uses TRBV5-1 with TRBJ1-4; 8 nucleotides line up with TRBD1. The CDR3 has 15 residues. V lost 4 bases to trimming and J lost 4 bases; unmatched junction nucleotides: 6. Germline V gives CDR1 SGHRS, CDR2 YFSETQ. The full variable domain, with the rest looked up from reference TRBV5-1 and TRBJ1-4, is KAGVTQTPRYLIKTRGQQVTLSCSPISGHRSVSWYQQTPGQGLQFLFEYFSETQRNKGNFPGRFSGRQFSNSRSEMNVSTLELGDSALYLCASSGGQVLNEKLFFGSGTQLSVL.